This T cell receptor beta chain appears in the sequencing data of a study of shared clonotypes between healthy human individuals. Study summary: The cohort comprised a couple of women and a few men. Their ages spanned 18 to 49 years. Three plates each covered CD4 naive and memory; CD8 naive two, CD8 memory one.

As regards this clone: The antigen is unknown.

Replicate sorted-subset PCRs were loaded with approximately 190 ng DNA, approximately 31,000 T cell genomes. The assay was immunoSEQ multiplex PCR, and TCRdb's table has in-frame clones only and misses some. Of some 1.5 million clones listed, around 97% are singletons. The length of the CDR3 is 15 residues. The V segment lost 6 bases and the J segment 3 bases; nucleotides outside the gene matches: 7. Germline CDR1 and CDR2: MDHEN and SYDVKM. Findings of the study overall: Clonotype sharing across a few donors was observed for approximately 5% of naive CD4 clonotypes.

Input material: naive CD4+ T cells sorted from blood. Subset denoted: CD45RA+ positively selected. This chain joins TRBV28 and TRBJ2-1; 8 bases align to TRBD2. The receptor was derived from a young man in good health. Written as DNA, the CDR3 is TGTGCCAGCAGCACGCTAGCGGGCAACTACAATGAGCAGTTCTTC. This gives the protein CASSTLAGNYNEQFF.